What follows is one T cell receptor (beta chain) and its context. Germline V CDR1 and CDR2: MDHEN, SYDVKM. The ends were cut back, 3 bases at V and 4 bases at J, with 7 bases in the middle. This CDR3 region has 12 residues. The sample is drawn from a study of blood T cell repertoires in COVID-19. Only in-frame clones appear in the TCRdb table, and some are missing; sequencing was by immunoSEQ multiplex PCR. Among 190,000 or so clones listed, roughly 88% were seen once. Assignment of participants to cohorts was predicated upon participant-reported clinical history. The rearrangement uses TRBV28 and TRBJ2-7, with a possible D match to TRBD1 (5 bases). Sequencing was performed on PBMCs or T cells enriched from blood (not recorded which). The TCR sequence derives from a woman in her thirties who had recovered from COVID-19. The CDR3 DNA is TGTGCCAGCAGTTTTGCAGGGTACGAGCAGTACTTC. Translated: CASSFAGYEQYF. The whole variable domain, remainder taken from reference TRBV28 and TRBJ2-7, is DVKVTQSSRYLVKRTGEKVFLECVQDMDHENMFWYRQDPGLGLRLIYFSYDVKMKEKGDIPEGYSVSREKKERFSLILESASTNQTSMYLCASSFAGYEQYFGPGTRLTVT.